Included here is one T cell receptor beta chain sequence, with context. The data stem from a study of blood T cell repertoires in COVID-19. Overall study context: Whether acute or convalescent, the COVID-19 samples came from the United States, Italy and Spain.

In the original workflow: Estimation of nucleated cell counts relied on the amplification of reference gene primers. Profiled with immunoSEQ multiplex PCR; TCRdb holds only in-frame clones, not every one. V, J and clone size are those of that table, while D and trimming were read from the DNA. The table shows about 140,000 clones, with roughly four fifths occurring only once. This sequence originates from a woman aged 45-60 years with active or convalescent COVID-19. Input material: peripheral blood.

CDR3: CATSRDRGVEETQYF. The CDR3 bases are TGTGCCACCAGCAGAGATCGCGGCGTTGAAGAGACCCAGTACTTC. V is TRBV15 and J is TRBJ2-5; D not resolved. V was trimmed by 0 bases and J by 3 bases, leaving 11 bases between them. The length of the CDR3 is 15 residues. Germline CDR1 LNHNV, CDR2 YYDKDF (reference sequence).